Each of the 29 T cell receptor beta chains below was sequenced from the same sample in a study of blood T cell repertoires in COVID-19. TCRdb's copy holds only in-frame clones and misses some; the assay was immunoSEQ multiplex PCR. The data show 120,000 or so clones, around 81% seen once. The specimen was peripheral blood. The receptors derive from a woman between 50 and 59 years old with acute or convalescent COVID-19.

V gene TRBV28 combines with J gene TRBJ1-1; TRBD1 agrees at 9 bases. The germline V gene has CDR1 MDHEN and CDR2 SYDVKM. This CDR3 is 15 amino acids long. J lost 1 base, V lost 8 bases, and 8 bases had no gene match. This CDR3 is CASLTSGQGNTEAFF. CDR3 bases: TGTGCCAGCCTGACTTCGGGACAGGGGAACACTGAAGCTTTCTTT.

This clone was detected a few times. The gene calls are TRBV5-8 and TRBJ1-2; 7 bases match TRBD1. Per the germline V gene, CDR1 is SGHTS and CDR2 is YDEGEE. V lost 2 bases to trimming and J lost 5 bases; unmatched junction nucleotides: 12. This CDR3 has 16 amino acids. The CDR3 loop reads CASSFSTHRGLYGYTF. CDR3 DNA sequence: TGTGCCAGCAGCTTTTCAACCCACAGGGGACTTTATGGCTACACCTTC.

The chain employs TRBV7-8 and TRBJ2-1; TRBD2 matches 7 bases. Germline loops: CDR1 SGHVS, CDR2 FQNEAQ. The CDR3 length is 13 residues. The junction had 1 base not matched to a gene; V was cut back by 5 bases and J by 3 bases. CDR3 coding DNA: TGTGCCAGCAGCAGGACTAGCTACAATGAGCAGTTCTTC. This gives the protein CASSRTSYNEQFF.

This chain links TRBV27 with TRBJ2-3; TRBD2 matches 7 bases. This CDR3 has 18 residues. V lost 2 bases to trimming and J lost 0 bases; unmatched junction nucleotides: 11. Germline assignment: CDR1 MNHEY and CDR2 SMNVEV (reference sequence). The CDR3 coding sequence is TGTGCCAGCAGTTTACGCCGCCCCAGAGCGGGGAGCACAGATACGCAGTATTTT. It yields the protein CASSLRRPRAGSTDTQYF.

The CDR3 bases are TGTGCCAGCAGCCGAACAGGGCTTGAGGGCTATGGCTACACCTTC. This sequence encodes CASSRTGLEGYGYTF. This chain links TRBV6-5 with TRBJ1-2; D is perhaps TRBD1 (6 bases). Trimming shortened V by 6 bases and J by 4 bases, and 18 bases separated the two germline ends. The germline gives CDR1 MNHEY, CDR2 SVGAGI. The CDR3 sequence is 15 residues long.

This clone has just one count. The rearrangement links TRBV12-3 or TRBV12-4 to TRBJ1-1; TRBD1 is a possible D gene (5 bases). V was clipped by 4 bases and J by 4 bases, with 10 bases between them. The CDR3 runs 13 residues. CDR3 loop: CASSSQGSTEAFF. The CDR3 DNA reads as TGTGCCAGCAGTTCCCAGGGCTCCACTGAAGCTTTCTTT.

In its sample, this clone was seen once. V and J are TRBV5-6 and TRBJ2-7; the match to TRBD1 covers 7 bases. Germline CDR1 is SGHDT and CDR2 is YYEEEE. This CDR3 has 14 residues. V shed 0 bases, J shed 1 base, and the junction held 1 base outside the gene matches. The CDR3 spells CASSLGRGSYEQYF. The CDR3 DNA sequence: TGTGCCAGCAGCTTGGGCAGGGGGTCCTACGAGCAGTACTTC.

The V and J genes are TRBV3-1 (or the pseudogene TRBV3-2) and TRBJ2-5, with a tentative D call TRBD2 (5 bases). The ends were cut back, 1 base at V and 5 bases at J, with 17 bases in the middle. CDR1 is LGHDT, CDR2 YNNKEL, per germline (reference sequence). The CDR3 runs to 16 residues. The CDR3 DNA is TGTGCCAGCAGCCAAGGGTGGGAGAGAGGGATTGAGACCCAGTACTTC. Translation: CASSQGWERGIETQYF.

This clone has only one observation. The CDR3 DNA sequence: TGTGCCAGCGGCTCGCCCGGGGGAGGTACTGAAAAACTGTTTTTT. Protein product: CASGSPGGGTEKLFF. The chain couples TRBV28 to TRBJ1-4, with D possibly TRBD1 on 5 matching bases. V was pared by 8 bases and J by 7 bases, with 20 bases between. Germline V gene sequence: CDR1 MDHEN, CDR2 SYDVKM. The CDR3 runs to 15 residues.

The V call is TRBV28, the J call TRBJ1-1; D unresolved. From germline, CDR1 is MDHEN and CDR2 SYDVKM. The V end was cut by 1 base, the J end by 5 bases, with 11 bases between. The CDR3 spans 14 residues. The CDR3 nucleotides read TGTGCCAGCAGTTTATACGGTATGAGGACTGAAGCTTTCTTT. Its translation is CASSLYGMRTEAFF.

The gene calls are TRBV27 and TRBJ1-6; D remains ambiguous. Per the germline V gene, CDR1 is MNHEY and CDR2 is SMNVEV (reference sequence). The CDR3 is 13 residues long. The germline V and J ends were trimmed by 2 bases and 9 bases, with 8 bases remaining between them. This CDR3 reads CASSLGPFSPLHF. DNA of the CDR3: TGTGCCAGCAGTTTAGGCCCCTTTTCACCCCTCCACTTT.

The J gene is TRBJ2-5, the V gene TRBV11-2, with 8 nucleotides matching TRBD1. Germline V CDR1 and CDR2: SGHAT, FQNNGV. The junction had 6 bases not matched to a gene; V was cut back by 5 bases and J by 1 base. The CDR3 consists of 15 residues. The CDR3 protein is CASSGNRGSQETQYF. The DNA of the CDR3 is TGTGCCAGCAGCGGAAACAGGGGGTCCCAAGAGACCCAGTACTTC. Looking up the rest from reference TRBV11-2 and TRBJ2-5 gives the full variable domain: EAGVAQSPRYKIIEKRQSVAFWCNPISGHATLYWYQQILGQGPKLLIQFQNNGVVDDSQLPKDRFSAERLKGVDSTLKIQPAKLEDSAVYLCASSGNRGSQETQYFGPGTRLLVL.

The J gene is TRBJ1-6, the V gene TRBV7-3; 9 bases are a match to TRBD1. This CDR3 is built from 14 residues. V lost 5 bases and J lost 10; bases outside the gene matches: 6. Germline CDR1 and CDR2: SGHTA and FQGTGA. CDR3 protein: CASSLGTGSSPLHF. The CDR3 coding sequence is TGTGCCAGCAGCCTCGGGACAGGGTCGTCACCCCTCCACTTT.

This clone was seen a few times. The CDR3 nucleotides are TGTGCCAGCAGCTTAGGGGACTGGCGGGGGTACTTC. As protein: CASSLGDWRGYF. V and J are TRBV7-9 and TRBJ2-5, with a tentative D call TRBD2 (6 bases). Trimming removed 1 base from V and 13 bases from J, with 13 bases in between. The germline gives CDR1 SEHNR, CDR2 FQNEAQ (reference sequence). The CDR3 spans 12 residues. Filled out from reference TRBV7-9 and TRBJ2-5, the complete variable domain reads DTGVSQNPRHKITKRGQNVTFRCDPISEHNRLYWYRQTLGQGPEFLTYFQNEAQLEKSRLLSDRFSAERPKGSFSTLEIQRTEQGDSAMYLCASSLGDWRGYFGPGTRLLVL.

The chain carries TRBV6-5 and TRBJ1-2; no clear D gene. The CDR3 is made up of 12 amino acids. CDR1 and CDR2 from the germline V gene are MNHEY and SVGAGI. Trimming took 6 bases from V and 7 from J, leaving 12 bases between them. CDR3 sequence reads: CASSETYSGYTF. CDR3 nucleotides: TGTGCCAGCAGCGAGACATACTCTGGCTACACCTTC.

This clone appeared a few times. This chain uses TRBV5-1 with TRBJ1-4, with no clear D. The CDR3 is 14 residues long. V was cut by 0 bases and J by 6 bases, with 9 bases left in between. Germline V gene sequence: CDR1 SGHRS, CDR2 YFSETQ. DNA of the CDR3: TGCGCCAGCAGCTTGGGGTCCGGAGATGAAAAACTGTTTTTT. This gives the protein CASSLGSGDEKLFF. The entire variable domain, with the rest obtained from reference TRBV5-1 and TRBJ1-4, is as follows: KAGVTQTPRYLIKTRGQQVTLSCSPISGHRSVSWYQQTPGQGLQFLFEYFSETQRNKGNFPGRFSGRQFSNSRSEMNVSTLELGDSALYLCASSLGSGDEKLFFGSGTQLSVL.

This chain uses TRBV19 with TRBJ1-3; TRBD1 aligns across 9 bases. The V gene end was trimmed by 7 bases and the J gene end by 0 bases; junction bases not matched to a gene: 16. Per the germline V gene, CDR1 is LNHDA and CDR2 is SQIVND (reference sequence). The CDR3 covers 19 residues. The CDR3 bases are TGTGCCAGTAAAACATCACCCGGGACAGGGACAAGCTCTGGAAACACCATATATTTT. Its protein is CASKTSPGTGTSSGNTIYF.

The rearrangement links TRBV5-1 to TRBJ1-1; possible D gene TRBD1, 5 bases. The CDR3 sequence is 15 residues long. V lost 1 base and J 4 bases, leaving 14 bases between the germline ends. Germline values: CDR1 SGHRS, CDR2 YFSETQ. The CDR3 DNA follows: TGCGCCAGCAGCTTGATTGGGGCTATGGGCACTGAAGCTTTCTTT. It translates to CASSLIGAMGTEAFF.

The V gene is TRBV5-4, the J gene TRBJ1-2, with 8 bases matching TRBD1. Unmatched junction bases numbered 11, after V lost 3 bases and J lost 7 bases. The CDR3 contains 15 residues. Looked up from germline, CDR1 is SGHNT and CDR2 is YYREEE (reference sequence). DNA for the CDR3: TGTGCCAGCAGCTCCCCGACAGGGGAAGGGAGTGGCTACACCTTC. Translation: CASSSPTGEGSGYTF.

This clone came up a few times. The CDR3, as DNA: TGTGCCAGCAGTGAGGATAACAGGGGTTTTGGAAACACCATATATTTT. It specifies CASSEDNRGFGNTIYF. The V call is TRBV25-1, the J call TRBJ1-3; 7 bases map to TRBD1. Trimming cost V 3 bases and J 3 bases; bases outside gene matches: 8. CDR1 is MGHDK, CDR2 SYGVNS, per germline. CDR3 length: 16 residues. Full variable domain (missing parts from reference TRBV25-1 and TRBJ1-3): EADIYQTPRYLVIGTGKKITLECSQTMGHDKMYWYQQDPGMELHLIHYSYGVNSTEKGDLSSESTVSRIRTEHFPLTLESARPSHTSQYLCASSEDNRGFGNTIYFGEGSWLTVV.

The chain joins TRBV10-3 to TRBJ2-3; 8 bases line up with TRBD2. Trimming took 7 bases from V and 4 from J; bases not matched to a gene: 7. The germline CDR1 and CDR2 sequences are ENHRY and SYGVKD. This CDR3 region has 14 residues. The CDR3 DNA sequence: TGTGCCATCAACCCGACTAGCGAGGCAGATACGCAGTATTTT. This sequence encodes CAINPTSEADTQYF.

The chain is built from TRBV28 and TRBJ1-5, with D maybe TRBD1 (6 bases). The CDR3 spans 16 residues. Germline V gives CDR1 MDHEN, CDR2 SYDVKM. V shed 4 bases and J shed 6 bases, with 19 bases lying between them. In DNA, the CDR3 is TGTGCCAGCAGTTGGGTGGCGGGGGGCTCCGGTCAGCCCCAGCATTTT. It translates to CASSWVAGGSGQPQHF.

This clone has more than one count but fewer than ten. The chain uses TRBV19 and TRBJ1-6, with 8 positions matching TRBD1. V gave up 7 bases and J gave up 8 bases; unmatched junction bases: 4. Germline V CDR1 and CDR2: LNHDA, SQIVND (reference sequence). CDR3 size: 13 residues. The CDR3 loop reads CASTGQEYSPLHF. CDR3 sequence (DNA): TGTGCCAGTACGGGACAGGAGTATTCACCCCTCCACTTT.

The gene calls are TRBV5-1 and TRBJ2-1; possible D gene TRBD2, 6 bases. Trimming removed 3 bases at V and 7 bases at J, with 17 bases between. The CDR3 spans 15 residues. Per germline, CDR1 SGHRS and CDR2 YFSETQ. The CDR3 is CASSSHEGRTNEQFF. The CDR3 region has the DNA TGCGCCAGCAGCTCTCACGAGGGGAGGACAAATGAGCAGTTCTTC. Using reference TRBV5-1 and TRBJ2-1 for the parts outside the CDR3, the full variable domain is KAGVTQTPRYLIKTRGQQVTLSCSPISGHRSVSWYQQTPGQGLQFLFEYFSETQRNKGNFPGRFSGRQFSNSRSEMNVSTLELGDSALYLCASSSHEGRTNEQFFGPGTRLTVL.

The chain uses TRBV7-9 and TRBJ2-7; 8 positions agree with TRBD2. The V segment lost 5 bases and the J segment 7 bases; nucleotides outside the gene matches: 16. This CDR3 has 16 residues. Germline-derived CDR1 and CDR2 are SEHNR and FQNEAQ (reference sequence). Here the CDR3 reads CASSTRGSGAAGEQYF. As DNA, the CDR3 is TGTGCCAGCAGCACCCGGGGTAGCGGGGCCGCGGGAGAGCAGTACTTC.

The chain is built from TRBV5-6 and TRBJ1-6; perhaps TRBD1 as D (5 bases). Germline loops: CDR1 SGHDT, CDR2 YYEEEE. The CDR3 consists of 15 residues. V was pared by 5 bases and J by 0 bases, with 9 bases between. This CDR3 is CASRSQGSYNSPLHF. CDR3 in DNA: TGTGCCAGCAGAAGTCAGGGCTCCTATAATTCACCCCTCCACTTT.

The chain joins TRBV6-5 to TRBJ2-5, with 10 bases matching TRBD2. Germline V gene lookup returns CDR1 MNHEY and CDR2 SVGAGI. This CDR3 spans 14 amino acids. The trim removed 4 bases at V and 7 bases at J, leaving 6 bases unmatched. The CDR3 sequence is CASSSERLAGTQYF. DNA of the CDR3: TGTGCCAGCAGTTCCGAGAGACTAGCGGGGACCCAGTACTTC.

The V gene is TRBV6-5, the J gene TRBJ1-2; no definite D call. This CDR3 has 13 amino acids. V lost 2 bases and J 4 bases, leaving 8 bases between the germline ends. The germline gives CDR1 MNHEY, CDR2 SVGAGI. CDR3 sequence (DNA): TGTGCCAGCAGTTACGGGCGCGTCTATGGCTACACCTTC. This encodes CASSYGRVYGYTF.

The J gene is TRBJ2-7, the V gene TRBV4-2; TRBD2 matches 9 bases. Germline values: CDR1 LGHNA, CDR2 YNFKEQ. This CDR3 is 15 amino acids long. Losses at the gene ends were 6 bases for V and 1 base for J; bases not matched to a gene: 7. As DNA, the CDR3 is TGTGCCAGCAGGGCGGGGGGGCAAAGGTCCTACGAGCAGTACTTC. Translation: CASRAGGQRSYEQYF.